Judged by frequency, the clone carrying this T cell receptor (beta chain) is medium-sized. The target antigen is unknown. CDR1 is DFQATT and CDR2 is SNEGSKA in the germline V gene (reference sequence). The CDR3 sequence is 13 residues long. The record originates from a study of T cell clusters in autoimmune cytopenias. TRB rearrangements were amplified by touch-down multiplex PCR with mixed TRB-A/B primers. With the multiplex PCR reads reprocessed, TCRdb shows one record per CDR3 protein and no DNA. The sample holds about 3,500 distinct CDR3 sequences. Each sample's input was roughly 270 ng genomic DNA, 38,000 or so genome equivalents. Broader study findings: Physiological T cell clusters of healthy donors were apparently absent in primary autoimmune cytopenia patients. No cluster-lack signature appeared between secondary cytopenia and chronic lymphocytic leukemia patients, apparently due to lymphoma masking. The T cell clusters were defined only in silico, without experimental functional validation. TRB repertoire shifts in secondary cytopenia and chronic lymphocytic leukemia mostly reflected lymphoma, not autoimmunity.

The clonotype originates from a human donor with an autoimmune cytopenia or autoimmune hepatitis (not recorded which). The rearrangement uses TRBV20-1 and TRBJ2-2. Specimen: peripheral blood. The CDR3 reads CSARDTDTGELFF.